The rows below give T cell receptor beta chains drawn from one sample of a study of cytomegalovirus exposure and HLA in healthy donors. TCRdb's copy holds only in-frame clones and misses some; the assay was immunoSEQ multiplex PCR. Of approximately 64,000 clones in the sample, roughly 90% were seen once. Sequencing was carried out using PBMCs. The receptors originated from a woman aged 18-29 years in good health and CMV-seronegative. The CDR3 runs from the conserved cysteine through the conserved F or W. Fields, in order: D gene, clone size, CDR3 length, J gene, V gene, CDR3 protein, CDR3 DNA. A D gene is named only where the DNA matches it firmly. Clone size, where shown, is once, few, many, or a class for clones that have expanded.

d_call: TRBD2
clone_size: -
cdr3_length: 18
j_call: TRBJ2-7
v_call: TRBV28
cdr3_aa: CASSGGTSGISISYEQYF
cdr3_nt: TGTGCCAGCAGCGGCGGGACTAGCGGGATAAGTATTTCCTACGAGCAGTACTTC

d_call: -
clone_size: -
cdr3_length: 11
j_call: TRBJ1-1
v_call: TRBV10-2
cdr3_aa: CASSVQGEAFF
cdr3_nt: TGCGCCAGCAGTGTACAGGGTGAAGCTTTCTTT

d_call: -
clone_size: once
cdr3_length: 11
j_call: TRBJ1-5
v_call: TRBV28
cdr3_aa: CALGGFQPQHF
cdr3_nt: TGTGCCCTGGGGGGTTTTCAGCCCCAGCATTTT

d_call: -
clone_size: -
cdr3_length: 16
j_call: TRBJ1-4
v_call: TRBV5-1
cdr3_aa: CASTYEPDSNNEKLFF
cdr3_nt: TGCGCCAGCACCTACGAGCCCGACAGTAATAATGAAAAACTGTTTTTT

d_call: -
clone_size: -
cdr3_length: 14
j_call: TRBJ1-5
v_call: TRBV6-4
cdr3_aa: CASSAQGGDQPQHF
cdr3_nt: TGTGCCAGCAGTGCCCAAGGGGGTGATCAGCCCCAGCATTTT

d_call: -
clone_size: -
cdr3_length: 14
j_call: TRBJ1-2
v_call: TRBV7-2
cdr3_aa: CASSLKGGAGGYTF
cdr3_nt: TGTGCCAGCAGCTTAAAAGGAGGCGCCGGCGGCTACACCTTC

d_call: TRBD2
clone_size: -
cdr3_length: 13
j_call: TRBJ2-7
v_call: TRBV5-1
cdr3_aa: CASSPGGDREQYF
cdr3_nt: TGCGCCAGCAGCCCTGGGGGGGACCGGGAGCAGTACTTC

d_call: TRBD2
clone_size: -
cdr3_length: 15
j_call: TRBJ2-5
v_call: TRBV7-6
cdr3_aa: CASSIETSGGETQYF
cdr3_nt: TGTGCCAGCAGCATAGAAACTAGCGGGGGAGAGACCCAGTACTTC

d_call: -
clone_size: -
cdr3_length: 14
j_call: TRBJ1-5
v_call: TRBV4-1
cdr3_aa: CASSGGTGGQPQHF
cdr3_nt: TGCGCCAGCAGCGGAGGAACGGGGGGGCAGCCCCAGCATTTT

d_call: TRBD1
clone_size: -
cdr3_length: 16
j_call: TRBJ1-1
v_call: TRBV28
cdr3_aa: CASSFLGQGSSTEAFF
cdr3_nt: TGTGCCAGCAGTTTCCTAGGACAGGGCAGTAGCACTGAAGCTTTCTTT

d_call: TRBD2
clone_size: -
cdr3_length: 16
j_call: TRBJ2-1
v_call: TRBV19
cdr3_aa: CASTLLAGGFVNEQFF
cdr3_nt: TGTGCCAGTACCCTCTTGGCGGGGGGTTTTGTTAATGAGCAGTTCTTC

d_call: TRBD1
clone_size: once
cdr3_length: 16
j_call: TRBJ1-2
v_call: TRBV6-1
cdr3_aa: CASSATGTGGVYGYTF
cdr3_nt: TGTGCCAGCAGTGCGACCGGGACAGGGGGCGTCTATGGCTACACCTTC

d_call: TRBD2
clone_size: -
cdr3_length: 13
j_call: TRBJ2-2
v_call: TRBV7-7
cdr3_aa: CASSPLAAGELFF
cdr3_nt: TGTGCTAGCAGCCCACTAGCGGCCGGGGAGCTGTTTTTT

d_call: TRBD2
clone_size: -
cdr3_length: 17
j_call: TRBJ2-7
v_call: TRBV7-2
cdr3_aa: CASSQRGSSGLRLEQYF
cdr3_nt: TGTGCCAGCAGCCAGCGAGGCTCTAGCGGGTTGCGGCTCGAGCAGTACTTC

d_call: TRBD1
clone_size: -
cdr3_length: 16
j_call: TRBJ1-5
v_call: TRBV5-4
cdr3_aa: CASSFRDRGVHQPQHF
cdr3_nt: TGTGCCAGCAGCTTTAGGGACAGGGGGGTTCATCAGCCCCAGCATTTT

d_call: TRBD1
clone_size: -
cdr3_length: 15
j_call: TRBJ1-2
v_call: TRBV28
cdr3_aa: CASSKPGQGDYGYTF
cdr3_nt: TGTGCCAGCAGTAAACCGGGACAGGGGGACTATGGCTACACCTTC

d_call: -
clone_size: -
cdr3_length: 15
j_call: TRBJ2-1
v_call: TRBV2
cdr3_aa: CASTQLVAEYNEQFF
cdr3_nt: TGTGCCAGCACCCAATTGGTAGCAGAGTACAATGAGCAGTTCTTC

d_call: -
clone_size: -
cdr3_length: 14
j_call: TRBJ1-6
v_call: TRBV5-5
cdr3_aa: CASSLRVGGSPLHF
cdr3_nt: TGTGCCAGCAGCTTGCGGGTAGGAGGGTCACCCCTCCACTTT

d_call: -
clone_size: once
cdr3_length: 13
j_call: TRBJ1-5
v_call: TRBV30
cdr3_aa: CAWSPGTNQPQHF
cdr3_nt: TGTGCCTGGAGTCCAGGGACAAATCAGCCCCAGCATTTT

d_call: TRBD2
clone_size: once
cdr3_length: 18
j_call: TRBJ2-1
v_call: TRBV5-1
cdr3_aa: CASSAGLAGAHSYNEQFF
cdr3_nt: TGCGCCAGCAGCGCGGGACTAGCGGGGGCACACTCCTACAATGAGCAGTTCTTC

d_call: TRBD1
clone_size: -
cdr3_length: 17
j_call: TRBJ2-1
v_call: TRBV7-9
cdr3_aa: CASSTNRGTRSYNEQFF
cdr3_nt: TGTGCCAGCAGCACAAACAGGGGAACGAGGTCCTACAATGAGCAGTTCTTC

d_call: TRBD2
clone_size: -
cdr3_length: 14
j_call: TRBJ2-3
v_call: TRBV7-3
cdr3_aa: CASSLTSGGDTQYF
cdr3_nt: TGTGCCAGCAGCTTAACTAGCGGGGGGGATACGCAGTATTTT

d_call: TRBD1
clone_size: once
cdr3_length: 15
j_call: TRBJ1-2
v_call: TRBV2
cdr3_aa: CASSATSRQGAGYTF
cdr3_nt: TGTGCCAGCAGTGCAACCTCTAGACAGGGGGCTGGCTACACCTTC

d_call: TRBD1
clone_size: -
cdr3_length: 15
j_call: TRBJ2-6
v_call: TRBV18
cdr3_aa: CASSTRGPGANVLTF
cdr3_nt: TGTGCCAGCTCAACCAGGGGGCCCGGGGCCAACGTCCTGACTTTC

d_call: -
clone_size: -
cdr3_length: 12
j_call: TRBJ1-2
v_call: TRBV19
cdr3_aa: CASSNGQLHYTF
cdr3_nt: TGTGCCAGTAGTAACGGACAGTTACACTACACCTTC

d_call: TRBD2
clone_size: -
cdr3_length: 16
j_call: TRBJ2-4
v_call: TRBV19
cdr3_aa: CASSTGTSGRAGIQYF
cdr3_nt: TGTGCCAGTAGTACGGGGACTAGCGGGAGGGCAGGCATTCAGTACTTC

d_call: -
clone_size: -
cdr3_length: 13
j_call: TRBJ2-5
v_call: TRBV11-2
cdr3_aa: CASSSERSETQYF
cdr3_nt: TGTGCCAGCAGCTCTGAGCGGAGCGAGACCCAGTACTTC

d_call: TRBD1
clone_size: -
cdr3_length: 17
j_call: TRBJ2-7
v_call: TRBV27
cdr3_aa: CASSLSAYRDRNYEQYF
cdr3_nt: TGTGCCAGCAGTTTATCCGCCTACCGGGACAGGAACTACGAGCAGTACTTC